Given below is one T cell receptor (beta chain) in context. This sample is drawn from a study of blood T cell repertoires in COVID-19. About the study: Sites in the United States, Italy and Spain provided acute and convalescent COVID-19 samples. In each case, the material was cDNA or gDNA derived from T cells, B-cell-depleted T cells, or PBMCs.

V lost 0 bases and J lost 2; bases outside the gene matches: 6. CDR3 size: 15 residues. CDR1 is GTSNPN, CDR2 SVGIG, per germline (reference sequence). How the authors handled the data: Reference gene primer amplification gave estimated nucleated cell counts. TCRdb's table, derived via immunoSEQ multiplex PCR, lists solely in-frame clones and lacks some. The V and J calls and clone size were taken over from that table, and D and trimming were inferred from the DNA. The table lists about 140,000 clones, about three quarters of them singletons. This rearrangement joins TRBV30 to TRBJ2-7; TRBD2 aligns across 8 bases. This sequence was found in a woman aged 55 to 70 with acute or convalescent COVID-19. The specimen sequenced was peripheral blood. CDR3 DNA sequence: TGTGCCTGGAGTGTAGGGATAGCGGGAACCTACGAGCAGTACTTC. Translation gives CAWSVGIAGTYEQYF.